This entry describes one T cell receptor (beta chain). Its matching antigen is unknown. The study, taken as a whole, reports: The larger-cohort validation was restricted to a single TCR beta V-J rearrangement rather than whole repertoires. The TCR gene usage of tumor memory CD4+ T cells clustered together with blood and lymph node memory CD4+ cells and with lymph node naive CD4+ cells.

After constant-region reverse-primer amplification, full-length variable regions underwent semi-nested PCR with Nested Universal Primer A. Each CDR3 protein gets one entry after TCRdb re-called the 5' RACE reads with MiXCR. The sample shows 62,000 or so distinct CDR3 sequences, approximately 26% of them seen only once. The CDR3 extends over 16 amino acids. V trimming: 3 bases; J trimming: 6 bases; junction bases outside the gene matches: 13. CDR1 is SEHNR, CDR2 FQNEAQ, per germline (reference sequence). The sorted Tregs were CD4+CD25+CD127-/low cells. The sample taken for sequencing was tumor-infiltrating Tregs sorted from the breast tumor. The rearrangement joins TRBV7-9 to TRBJ2-7; TRBD1 matches at 8 bases. The source of this sequence is a female donor with breast cancer. CDR3 nucleotide sequence: TGTGCCAGCAGCTTCGGTGGCGACAGGGGAGTTGGCGAGCAGTACTTC. It is translated as CASSFGGDRGVGEQYF.